The clone carrying this TCR beta chain has a single count. Its antigen is still unknown. This sample was included in a study of T cell responses to AZD1222 COVID-19 vaccine. Overall study results and limits: In a largely white British group with more females than males, clonal diversity was possibly underestimated. Breadth and depth of Spike-specific TCRs rose after two AZD1222 doses.

V was trimmed by 5 bases and J by 2 bases, leaving 10 bases between them. In germline, CDR1 is PRHDT, CDR2 FYEKMQ (reference sequence). This CDR3 has 13 amino acids. Some clones are missing from TCRdb's copy, which holds only in-frame ones; the method was immunoSEQ multiplex PCR. This repertoire shows about 48,000 clones, about 89% found once; its top ten account for approximately 5.3%. The sequence derives from an adult who received the AZD1222 COVID-19 vaccine. Sequences were derived from peripheral blood, sampled 28 days after the second AZD1222 dose. V is TRBV13 and J is TRBJ2-7; D is undetermined. CDR3 sequence (DNA): TGTGCCAGCAGCCTCACGGACCCCTACGAGCAGTACTTC. It specifies CASSLTDPYEQYF.